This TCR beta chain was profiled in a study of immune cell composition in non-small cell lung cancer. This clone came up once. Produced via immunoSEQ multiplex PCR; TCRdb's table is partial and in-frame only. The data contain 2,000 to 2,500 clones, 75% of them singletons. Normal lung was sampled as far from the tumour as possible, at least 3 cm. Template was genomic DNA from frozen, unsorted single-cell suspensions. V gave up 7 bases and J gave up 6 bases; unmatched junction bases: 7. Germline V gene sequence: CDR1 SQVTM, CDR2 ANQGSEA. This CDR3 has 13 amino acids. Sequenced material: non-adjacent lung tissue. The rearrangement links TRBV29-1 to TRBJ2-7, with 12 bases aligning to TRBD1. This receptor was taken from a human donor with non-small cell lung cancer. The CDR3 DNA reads TGCAGCGGGGGGGGGACAGGGGGCCTCGAGCAGTACTTC. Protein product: CSGGGTGGLEQYF.